These 14 T cell receptor beta chains originate from one sample sequenced in a study of blood T cells in healthy people across ages. A second PCR, run for about 7 to 11 cycles, used a sample-barcoded 5' primer plus a J-beta primer mix. Each CDR3 protein gets one entry after TCRdb re-called the 5' RACE reads with MiXCR. The sample includes about 640,000 distinct CDR3 sequences, about 30% of them seen just once. The sample consisted of blood. Every receptor here comes from a woman older than 75 in good health.

The chain joins TRBV20-1 to TRBJ2-1; 12 bases fit TRBD2. V lost 1 base, J lost 3 bases, and 4 bases stayed unmatched. The CDR3 extends over 16 amino acids. In germline, CDR1 is DFQATT, CDR2 SNEGSKA (reference sequence). CDR3 sequence (DNA): TGCAGTGCTAGAGCTGGACTAGCGGGGAACTACAATGAGCAGTTCTTC. Translation: CSARAGLAGNYNEQFF.

The V and J genes are TRBV29-1 and TRBJ2-2; D remains unclear. In germline, CDR1 is SQVTM, CDR2 ANQGSEA. This CDR3 spans 13 amino acids. Trimming took off 7 bases at V and 1 base at J, with 10 bases between the two ends. The CDR3 here is CSGVVGNTGELFF. CDR3 nucleotide sequence: TGCAGCGGGGTGGTTGGGAACACCGGGGAGCTGTTTTTT.

This clonotype occurred a few times. The chain is built from TRBV27 and TRBJ2-4, with no clear D. Between the trimmed V and J ends, which lost 3 bases and 3 bases, there was a span of 9 bases. Looked up from germline, CDR1 is MNHEY and CDR2 is SMNVEV (reference sequence). CDR3 length: 14 amino acids. The CDR3 nucleotides read TGTGCCAGCAGTTTCGGCAGGAGCAAAAACATTCAGTACTTC. Translated: CASSFGRSKNIQYF.

This clonotype was picked up many times. The rearrangement links TRBV20-1 to TRBJ2-3; 11 nucleotides align to TRBD2. The CDR3 length is 19 residues. CDR1 and CDR2 from the germline V gene are DFQATT and SNEGSKA (reference sequence). J lost 0 bases, V lost 4 bases, and 15 bases had no gene match. The CDR3 reads CSAIPASGGLFQSTDTQYF. The DNA of the CDR3 is TGCAGTGCTATACCAGCTAGCGGGGGGCTTTTTCAAAGCACAGATACGCAGTATTTT.

A remark on this clonotype: This may be a read error, as it is one base from a much larger clone. The chain is built from TRBV5-6 and TRBJ2-1; D not resolved. Germline loops: CDR1 SGHDT, CDR2 YYEEEE. This CDR3 comprises 13 residues. In nucleotides, the CDR3 is TGTGCCAACAGCTTCATATCGGAAGTTGAGCAGTTCTTC. It encodes CANSFISEVEQFF.

About this clonotype: One base away lies a much larger clone, so this may be a sequencing read error. This chain links TRBV4-1 with TRBJ1-1, with D maybe TRBD1 (5 bases). From germline, CDR1 is MGHRA and CDR2 YSYEKL. Trimming left V 4 bases short and J 7 bases short, with 19 bases between. The CDR3 totals 15 residues. Here the CDR3 DNA reads TGCGCCAGCAGCCTATCCCTCACGGGGCTTAATGAAGCTTTCTTT. Amino acid sequence: CASSLSLTGLNEAFF.

The sample holds many counts of this clonotype. V usage is TRBV20-1 and J usage is TRBJ2-7; 12 nucleotides align to TRBD2. J gave up 4 bases and V 7 bases, and 5 bases lay outside the gene matches. The CDR3 is 13 residues long. Germline V gives CDR1 DFQATT, CDR2 SNEGSKA (reference sequence). The CDR3: CSGAGTSGYEQYF. In DNA form, the CDR3 reads TGCAGTGGCGCCGGGACTAGCGGGTACGAGCAGTACTTC.

This clonotype was seen more than once but under ten times. V usage is TRBV5-4 and J usage is TRBJ2-3; 10 nucleotides agree with TRBD2. CDR3 length: 17 amino acids. V lost 4 bases, J lost 0 bases, and 8 bases stayed unmatched. Germline-derived CDR1 and CDR2 are SGHNT and YYREEE (reference sequence). The CDR3 sequence is CASSRTASGGSTDTQYF. CDR3 sequence (DNA): TGTGCCAGCAGCCGCACCGCTAGCGGGGGAAGCACAGATACGCAGTATTTT.

Note on this clonotype: This may come from a read error, since a much larger clone is one base off. The CDR3 loop is CASSLGVGLAGGGEQYF. DNA for the CDR3: TGCGCCAGCAGCTTGGGAGTAGGGCTAGCGGGCGGAGGTGAGCAGTACTTC. The V call is TRBV5-1, the J call TRBJ2-7; the match to TRBD2 covers 8 bases. Germline V gene sequence: CDR1 SGHRS, CDR2 YFSETQ. The V gene end was trimmed by 0 bases and the J gene end by 7 bases; junction bases not matched to a gene: 15. CDR3 length: 17 residues.

This clonotype was found many times. The rearrangement links TRBV20-1 to TRBJ2-1, with D perhaps TRBD2 (5 bases). Trimming stripped 0 bases from V and 4 bases from J, with 16 bases between. This CDR3 is 16 amino acids long. Germline V gene sequence: CDR1 DFQATT, CDR2 SNEGSKA (reference sequence). This CDR3 reads CSARDRVLGAYNEQFF. The CDR3 region has the DNA TGCAGTGCTAGAGATCGGGTTTTGGGAGCATACAATGAGCAGTTCTTC.

In this sample, this clonotype turned up once. The chain recombines TRBV20-1 with TRBJ2-5, with 7 bases aligning to TRBD2. Gene TRBJ2-7 matches the end of the DNA better, so the J call may be wrong. The CDR3 consists of 15 residues. Germline values: CDR1 DFQATT, CDR2 SNEGSKA (reference sequence). The CDR3 loop is CSARSLAGTLYEQYF. CDR3 in DNA: TGCAGTGCTAGATCGTTAGCGGGTACCCTCTACGAGCAGTACTTC.

This clonotype was seen a handful of times. The chain joins TRBV20-1 to TRBJ2-5; D gene uncertain. Per germline, CDR1 DFQATT and CDR2 SNEGSKA (reference sequence). The CDR3 is 14 residues long. The V and J ends lost 5 bases and 11 bases respectively, with 24 bases between them. The chain's CDR3 is CSAPPTQELNEQYF. CDR3 DNA sequence: TGCAGTGCTCCGCCGACGCAGGAACTCAATGAGCAGTACTTC.

Here the CDR3 reads CSVDLGGARETQYF. CDR3 DNA: TGCAGCGTTGACCTCGGGGGGGCCCGGGAGACCCAGTACTTC. This chain joins TRBV29-1 and TRBJ2-5; 8 bases map to TRBD2. The V gene end was trimmed by 3 bases and the J gene end by 5 bases; junction bases not matched to a gene: 8. The CDR3 runs 14 residues. Germline loops: CDR1 SQVTM, CDR2 ANQGSEA.

This clonotype has just a few counts. A much bigger clone sits one base away, suggesting this may be a read error. This chain joins TRBV27 and TRBJ2-3; 10 bases fit TRBD1. The CDR3 is made up of 14 amino acids. The germline gives CDR1 MNHEY, CDR2 SMNVEV (reference sequence). Losses at the gene ends were 6 bases for V and 5 bases for J; bases not matched to a gene: 5. The CDR3 reads CASRRQGARDTQYF. The CDR3 bases are TGTGCCAGCAGACGACAGGGGGCAAGAGATACGCAGTATTTT.